The subject of this entry is one T cell receptor beta chain. The antigen it binds to is not known. No base quality information exists; no much larger clone differs at one position. The record originates from a study of OX40 agonist ivuxolimab in advanced cancers. Background on the whole study: The costimulatory receptor OX40 (CD134) was targeted by ivuxolimab, a fully human IgG2 agonistic monoclonal antibody. Intravenous ivuxolimab was administered to patients every 2 weeks at six dose levels: 0.01, 0.1, 0.3, 1.5, 3 and 10 mg/kg. Of the approximately 50 dose-escalation patients, hepatocellular carcinoma was present in 19, melanoma in around 15, renal cell carcinoma in 9 and head and neck cancer in 9. In the dose-escalation cohort, roughly 80% of patients were male, and the mean age was approximately 60 years, with a range of roughly 20 to 79. Patients were allowed to have had prior anti-PD-1, anti-PD-L1 or anti-CTLA-4 therapy, and around 40% of the dose-escalation patients had previously received checkpoint inhibitors. Partial responses were achieved by three dose-escalation patients, of whom one had hepatocellular carcinoma and two had cutaneous melanoma. Peripheral TCRbeta sequencing aimed to test whether ivuxolimab altered TCR sequence diversity and caused clonal T-cell expansion. The monotherapy dose-escalation portion (N ≈ 55 patients) of the phase I ivuxolimab trial is reported in the paper. What the study reported, not specific to this receptor: Low levels of normalized T-cell clonal expansion were also seen in some patients who did not respond. Antigen specificity was not determined for the clonally expanded peripheral T cells. In partial responders in the 0.1-3.0 mg/kg groups, normalized peripheral clonal expansion was found to be among the lowest, especially among CD8+ T cells. After ivuxolimab, CD8+ T cells had more expanded clones than CD4+ T cells on average. At doses of 0.1 to 3.0 mg/kg, clonal expansion of both CD4+ and CD8+ blood T cells was observed from baseline to week 6.

The trial excluded patients who had a history of autoimmune disease or who were on systemic immunosuppression. Peripheral blood for TCR sequencing was drawn from every dose cohort at baseline, at cycle 4 day 1 and at cycle 7 day 1. The samples were taken from a phase I, first-in-human, multicenter, open-label dose-escalation trial of ivuxolimab. The trial enrolled adults with locally advanced or metastatic head and neck squamous cell, hepatocellular, melanoma or renal cell carcinoma. CD4+ and CD8+ T cells were sorted separately from peripheral blood before TCR sequencing. For sequencing of the TCRbeta CDR3 region, genomic DNA was extracted from the sorted cells. The immunoSEQ Assay was used to sequence the TCRbeta CDR3 regions. This immuneACCESS table, as held by TCRdb, lists in-frame sequences with V and J called but not all clones. Of the missing ones, under half trace to an unresolved V gene in checked studies; the others have no known cause. The sample table lists roughly 24,000 clones, about four fifths of them with a count of one. 15% to 20% of the sample is in the top ten clones.

This receptor was obtained from an adult with an advanced solid tumor such as melanoma, head and neck, liver or kidney cancer. The sample was CD4+ or CD8+ T cells sorted from blood, taken in a trial of the OX40 agonist ivuxolimab.

Read as DNA, the sequence is TGTGCCAGCAGTTTATACGGGACAGGGGGCGGGTATACGTACGAGCAGTACTTC. The resulting protein is CASSLYGTGGGYTYEQYF. This receptor chain uses TRBV27 and TRBJ2-7; TRBD1 lines up with 12 middle nucleotides. Per the germline V gene (reference sequence), MNHEY is the CDR1 and SMNVEV is the CDR2. V trim: 1 base; J trim: 4 bases; unmatched bases: 11. From the cysteine up to the phenylalanine, the CDR3 has a length of 18 residues. The sequence is cut down to CDR3 DNA, 54 bases in frame from base 1.